This is a list of T cell receptor beta chains from one sample in a study of STAT5B mutations in CD4+ large granular lymphocyte leukemia. TCRdb's copy holds only in-frame clones and misses some; the assay was immunoSEQ multiplex PCR. The table includes around 30,000 clones, 70% to 75% detected once. Sequenced sample: CD4+ T cells from blood buffy coats. Receptors originate from a human donor in good health. Each CDR3 is given without its conserved first and last residue. Each record gives: D gene, V gene, J gene, CDR3 protein. D genes are given only for firm matches.

d_call: TRBD1; v_call: TRBV10-3; j_call: TRBJ2-2; cdr3_aa: ATMAGQGNTGELF
d_call: TRBD2; v_call: TRBV4-3; j_call: TRBJ2-3; cdr3_aa: ASSQDLAGGRTDTQY
d_call: -; v_call: TRBV11-2; j_call: TRBJ2-7; cdr3_aa: ASSSPRSAGEQY
d_call: -; v_call: TRBV5-6; j_call: TRBJ1-5; cdr3_aa: ASSLTVNGPQH
d_call: -; v_call: TRBV6-1; j_call: TRBJ1-1; cdr3_aa: ASRVGTYTEAF
d_call: TRBD1; v_call: TRBV6-5; j_call: TRBJ2-1; cdr3_aa: ASSYLNRGLGNEQF
d_call: TRBD2; v_call: TRBV6-6; j_call: TRBJ2-5; cdr3_aa: ASSLAGVEETQY
d_call: -; v_call: TRBV14; j_call: TRBJ2-1; cdr3_aa: ASSQMIKNEQF
d_call: -; v_call: TRBV20-1; j_call: TRBJ1-1; cdr3_aa: SARDPNEAF
d_call: TRBD1; v_call: TRBV2; j_call: TRBJ2-5; cdr3_aa: ASRRQGTGLETQY
d_call: -; v_call: TRBV7-2; j_call: TRBJ2-7; cdr3_aa: ASSLMSRPPHRYEQY
d_call: -; v_call: TRBV10-3; j_call: TRBJ1-2; cdr3_aa: AISPSSLTPNYGYT
d_call: -; v_call: TRBV6-1; j_call: TRBJ1-2; cdr3_aa: ASSDLGRNYGYT
d_call: TRBD2; v_call: TRBV19; j_call: TRBJ2-3; cdr3_aa: ASSIAGAGADTQY
d_call: TRBD2; v_call: TRBV7-2; j_call: TRBJ2-7; cdr3_aa: ASSLGSGRVPYEQY